This T cell receptor beta chain was found in a study of T cell responses to AZD1222 COVID-19 vaccine. On this clone itself: Its target is unknown.

Generated by immunoSEQ multiplex PCR, the TCRdb table keeps only in-frame clones and is missing some. The sample includes 65,000 to 90,000 clones, 87% of them seen just once. Study-wide findings and caveats: Spike-specific TCR breadth and depth grew following two AZD1222 doses.

The CDR3 loop spans 15 amino acids. V dropped 0 bases and J dropped 1 base, with 10 bases sitting between them. CDR1 and CDR2 from the germline V gene are SGHRS and YFSETQ. Sequenced material: peripheral blood, taken 28 days after the second AZD1222 dose. The chain is built from TRBV5-1 and TRBJ2-5; the D is unclear. The clonotype originates from an adult who received the AZD1222 COVID-19 vaccine. The CDR3 is CASSLVYVPQETQYF. CDR3 DNA sequence: TGCGCCAGCAGCTTGGTTTACGTTCCCCAAGAGACCCAGTACTTC.